This T cell receptor beta chain came from a study of cytomegalovirus exposure and HLA in healthy donors. Vbeta (60) and Jbeta (13) primers were used in the PCR. Libraries were prepared by immunoSEQ multiplex PCR; TCRdb keeps only in-frame clonotypes and omits some of them. The sample table sets out tens of thousands of clones. The length of the CDR3 is 18 residues. V shed 0 bases, J shed 4 bases, and the junction held 8 bases outside the gene matches. The V gene's germline CDR1 is SGHKS and CDR2 YYEKEE (reference sequence). The sample was PBMCs. This chain uses TRBV5-5 with TRBJ2-1; 12 bases map to TRBD2. The clonotype comes from a man aged 35 to 55 in good health and CMV-seropositive. The CDR3 bases are TGTGCCAGCAGCTTGGGGGGTCTAGCGGGAGGGATTTACAATGAGCAGTTCTTC. This codes for CASSLGGLAGGIYNEQFF.